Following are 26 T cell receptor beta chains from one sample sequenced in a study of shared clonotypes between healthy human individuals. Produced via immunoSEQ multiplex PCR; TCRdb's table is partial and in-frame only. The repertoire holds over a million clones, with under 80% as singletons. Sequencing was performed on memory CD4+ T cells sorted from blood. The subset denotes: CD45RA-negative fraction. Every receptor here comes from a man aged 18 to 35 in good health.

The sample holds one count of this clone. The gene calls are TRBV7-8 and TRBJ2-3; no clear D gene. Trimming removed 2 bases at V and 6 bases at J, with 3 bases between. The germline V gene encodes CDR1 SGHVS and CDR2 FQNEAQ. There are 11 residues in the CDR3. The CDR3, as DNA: TGTGCCAGCAGCTTATCCGATACGCAGTATTTT. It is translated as CASSLSDTQYF.

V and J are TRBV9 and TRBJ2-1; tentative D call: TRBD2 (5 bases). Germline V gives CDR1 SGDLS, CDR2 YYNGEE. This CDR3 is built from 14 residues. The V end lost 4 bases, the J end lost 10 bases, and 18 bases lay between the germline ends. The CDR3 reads CASSPHGLGREQFF. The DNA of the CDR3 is TGTGCCAGCAGCCCCCATGGACTGGGCAGGGAGCAGTTCTTC.

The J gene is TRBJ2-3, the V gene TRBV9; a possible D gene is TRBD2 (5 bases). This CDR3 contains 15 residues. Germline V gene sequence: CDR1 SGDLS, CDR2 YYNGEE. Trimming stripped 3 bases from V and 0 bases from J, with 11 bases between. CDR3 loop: CASSADGISTDTQYF. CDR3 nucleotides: TGTGCCAGCAGCGCGGACGGGATTAGCACAGATACGCAGTATTTT.

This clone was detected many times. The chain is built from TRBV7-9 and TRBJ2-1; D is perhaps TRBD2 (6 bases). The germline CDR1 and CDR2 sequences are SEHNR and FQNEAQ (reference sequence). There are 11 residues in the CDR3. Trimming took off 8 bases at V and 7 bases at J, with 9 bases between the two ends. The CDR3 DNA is TGTGCCAGCCTCGGGGGAAATGAGCAGTTCTTC. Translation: CASLGGNEQFF.

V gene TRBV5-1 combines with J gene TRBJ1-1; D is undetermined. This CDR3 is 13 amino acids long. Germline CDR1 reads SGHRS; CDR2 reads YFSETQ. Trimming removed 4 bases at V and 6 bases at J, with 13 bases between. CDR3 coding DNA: TGCGCCAGCAGCAACACCCCCGATTCTGAAGCTTTCTTT. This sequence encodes CASSNTPDSEAFF.

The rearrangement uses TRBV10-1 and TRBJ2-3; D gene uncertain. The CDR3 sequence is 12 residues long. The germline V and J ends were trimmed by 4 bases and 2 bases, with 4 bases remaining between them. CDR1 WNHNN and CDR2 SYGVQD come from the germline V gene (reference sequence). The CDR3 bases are TGCGCCAGCAGTGTAACCACAGATACGCAGTATTTT. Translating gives CASSVTTDTQYF.

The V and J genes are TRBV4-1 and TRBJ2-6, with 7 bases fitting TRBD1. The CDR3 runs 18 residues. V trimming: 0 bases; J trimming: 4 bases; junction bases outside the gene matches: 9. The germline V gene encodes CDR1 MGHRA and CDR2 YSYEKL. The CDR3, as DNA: TGCGCCAGCAGCCAAGAAGGGGGCGCGGTATCAGGGGCCAACGTCCTGACTTTC. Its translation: CASSQEGGAVSGANVLTF.

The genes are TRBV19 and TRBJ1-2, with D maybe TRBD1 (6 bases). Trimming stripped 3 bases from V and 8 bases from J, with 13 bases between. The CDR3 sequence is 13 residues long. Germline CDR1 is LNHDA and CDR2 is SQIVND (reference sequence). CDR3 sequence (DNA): TGTGCCAGTAGTATCCAACAGGGAGGCGGCTACACCTTC. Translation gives CASSIQQGGGYTF.

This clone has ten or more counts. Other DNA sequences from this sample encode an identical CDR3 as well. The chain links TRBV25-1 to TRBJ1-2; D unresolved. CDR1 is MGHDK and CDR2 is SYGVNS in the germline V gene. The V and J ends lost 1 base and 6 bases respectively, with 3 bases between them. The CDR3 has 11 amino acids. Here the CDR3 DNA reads TGTGCCAGCAGTGAATTAAATGGCTACACCTTC. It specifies CASSELNGYTF.

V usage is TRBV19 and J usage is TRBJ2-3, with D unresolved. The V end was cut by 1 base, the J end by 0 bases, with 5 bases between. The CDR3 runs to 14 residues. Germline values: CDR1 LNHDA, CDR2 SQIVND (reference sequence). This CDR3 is CASSIAWSTDTQYF. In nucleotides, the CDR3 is TGTGCCAGTAGTATAGCGTGGAGCACAGATACGCAGTATTTT. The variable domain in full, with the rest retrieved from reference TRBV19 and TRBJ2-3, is DGGITQSPKYLFRKEGQNVTLSCEQNLNHDAMYWYRQDPGQGLRLIYYSQIVNDFQKGDIAEGYSVSREKKESFPLTVTSAQKNPTAFYLCASSIAWSTDTQYFGPGTRLTVL.

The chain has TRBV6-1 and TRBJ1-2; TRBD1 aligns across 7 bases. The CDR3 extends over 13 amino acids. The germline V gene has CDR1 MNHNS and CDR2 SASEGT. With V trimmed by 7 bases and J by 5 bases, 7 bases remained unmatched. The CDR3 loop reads CASKTGPSYGYTF. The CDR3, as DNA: TGTGCCAGCAAGACAGGGCCATCATATGGCTACACCTTC.

CDR3 sequence (DNA): TGTGCCAGCAGCTTGGAGGGGAGGATGAGAAAACTGTTTTTT. This codes for CASSLEGRMRKLFF. The V and J genes are TRBV5-4 and TRBJ1-4; D is perhaps TRBD1 (5 bases). Germline V gives CDR1 SGHNT, CDR2 YYREEE (reference sequence). This CDR3 has 14 amino acids. V was trimmed by 0 bases and J by 10 bases, leaving 13 bases between them.

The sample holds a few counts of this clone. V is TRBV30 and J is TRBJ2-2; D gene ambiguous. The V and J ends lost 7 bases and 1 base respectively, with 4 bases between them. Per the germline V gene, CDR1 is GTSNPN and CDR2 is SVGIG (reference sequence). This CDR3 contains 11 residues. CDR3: CAFENTGELFF. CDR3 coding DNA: TGTGCCTTTGAGAACACCGGGGAGCTGTTTTTT.

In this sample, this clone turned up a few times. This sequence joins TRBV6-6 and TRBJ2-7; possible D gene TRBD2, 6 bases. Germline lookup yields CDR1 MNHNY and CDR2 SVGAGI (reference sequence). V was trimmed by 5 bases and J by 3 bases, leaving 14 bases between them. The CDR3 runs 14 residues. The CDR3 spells CASSTSWGGYEQYF. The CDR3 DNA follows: TGTGCCAGCAGTACTAGCTGGGGAGGCTACGAGCAGTACTTC.

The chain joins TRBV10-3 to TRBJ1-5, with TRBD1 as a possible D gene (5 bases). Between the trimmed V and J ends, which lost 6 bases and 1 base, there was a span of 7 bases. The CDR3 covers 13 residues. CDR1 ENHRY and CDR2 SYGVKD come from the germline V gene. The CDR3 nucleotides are TGTGCCATCAGCTGGGACAGCAATCAGCCCCAGCATTTT. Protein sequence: CAISWDSNQPQHF.

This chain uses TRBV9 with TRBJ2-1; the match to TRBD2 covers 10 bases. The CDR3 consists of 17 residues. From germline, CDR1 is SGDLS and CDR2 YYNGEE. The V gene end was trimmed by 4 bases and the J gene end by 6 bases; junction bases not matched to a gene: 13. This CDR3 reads CASSPTWTSGNFNEQFF. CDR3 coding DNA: TGTGCCAGCAGCCCCACCTGGACTAGCGGAAACTTCAATGAGCAGTTCTTC.

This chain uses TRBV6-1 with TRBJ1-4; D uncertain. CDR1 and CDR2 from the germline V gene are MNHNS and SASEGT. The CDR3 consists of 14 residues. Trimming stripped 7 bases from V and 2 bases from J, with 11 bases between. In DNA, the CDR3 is TGTGCCAGCATACGGACCGCCACTAATGAAAAACTGTTTTTT. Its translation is CASIRTATNEKLFF.

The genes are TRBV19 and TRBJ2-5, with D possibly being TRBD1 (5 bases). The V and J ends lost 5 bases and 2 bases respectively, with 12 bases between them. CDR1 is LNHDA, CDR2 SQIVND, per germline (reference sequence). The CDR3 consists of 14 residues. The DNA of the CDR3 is TGTGCCAGTAGTGAGACAGCATTACAAGAGACCCAGTACTTC. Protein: CASSETALQETQYF.

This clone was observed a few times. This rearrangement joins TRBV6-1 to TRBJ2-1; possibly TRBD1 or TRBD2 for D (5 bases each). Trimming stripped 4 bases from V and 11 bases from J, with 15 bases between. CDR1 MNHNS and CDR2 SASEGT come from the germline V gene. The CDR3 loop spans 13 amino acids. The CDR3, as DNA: TGTGCCAGCAGTGTGTCCTACGGGACGCAGCAGTTCTTC. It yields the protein CASSVSYGTQQFF.

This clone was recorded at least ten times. In DNA, the CDR3 is TGTGCCAGCAGCTCCGGGACTAGCGGCGAAGAGACCCAGTACTTC. This encodes CASSSGTSGEETQYF. The chain combines TRBV6-5 with TRBJ2-5; TRBD2 matches 11 bases. The CDR3 length is 15 residues. V shed 6 bases, J shed 3 bases, and the junction held 6 bases outside the gene matches. Germline V CDR1 and CDR2: MNHEY, SVGAGI.

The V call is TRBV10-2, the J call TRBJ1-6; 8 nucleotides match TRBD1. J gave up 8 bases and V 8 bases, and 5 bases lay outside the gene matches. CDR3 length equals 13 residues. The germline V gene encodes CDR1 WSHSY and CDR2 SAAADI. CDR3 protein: CASAGQAHSPLHF. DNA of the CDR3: TGCGCCAGCGCGGGACAGGCACATTCACCCCTCCACTTT.

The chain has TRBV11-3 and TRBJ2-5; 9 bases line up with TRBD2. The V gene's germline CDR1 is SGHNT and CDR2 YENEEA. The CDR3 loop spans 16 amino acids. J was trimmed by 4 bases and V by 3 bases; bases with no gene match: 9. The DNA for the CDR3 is TGTGCCAGCAGCTTCGGGGGTAGCGGGGGTTTAGAGACCCAGTACTTC. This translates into CASSFGGSGGLETQYF.

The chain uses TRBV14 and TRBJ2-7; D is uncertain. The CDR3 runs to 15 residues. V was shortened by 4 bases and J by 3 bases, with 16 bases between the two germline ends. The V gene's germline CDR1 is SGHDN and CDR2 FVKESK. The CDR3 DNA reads TGTGCCAGCAGCCCCACAGTTATCCGGCTCTACGAGCAGTACTTC. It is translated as CASSPTVIRLYEQYF.

The CDR3 loop reads CASSLDGTGGHEQFF. Written as DNA, the CDR3 is TGTGCCAGCAGCTTGGACGGGACAGGAGGGCATGAGCAGTTCTTC. The chain links TRBV5-6 to TRBJ2-1; 8 bases map to TRBD1. CDR3 length equals 15 residues. The trim removed 0 bases at V and 8 bases at J, leaving 7 bases unmatched. CDR1 SGHDT and CDR2 YYEEEE come from the germline V gene.

The CDR3: CASSSGTGRGEKLFF. As DNA, the CDR3 is TGTGCCAGCAGCTCCGGGACAGGGAGGGGTGAAAAACTGTTTTTT. The chain links TRBV11-1 to TRBJ1-4; 9 positions agree with TRBD1. V shed 4 bases, J shed 7 bases, and the junction held 7 bases outside the gene matches. The CDR3 is 15 amino acids. Germline values: CDR1 SGHAT, CDR2 FQDESV (reference sequence).

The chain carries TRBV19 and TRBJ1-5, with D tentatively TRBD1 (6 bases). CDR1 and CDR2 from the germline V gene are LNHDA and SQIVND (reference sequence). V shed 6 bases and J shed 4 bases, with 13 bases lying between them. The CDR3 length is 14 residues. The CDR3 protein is CASSRGQYNQPQHF. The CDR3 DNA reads TGTGCCAGTAGCCGAGGACAGTATAATCAGCCCCAGCATTTT.